This note documents a single T cell receptor beta chain sequence. This entry is derived from a study of cytomegalovirus exposure and HLA in healthy donors. The study ran its PCR with 60 Vbeta and 13 Jbeta primers. The method was immunoSEQ multiplex PCR; TCRdb's version includes in-frame clones alone and lacks a portion of them. The sample consists of 130,000 to 150,000 clones, 76% of them appearing once. With 6 bases clipped from V and 6 bases from J, the junction kept 7 bases outside the gene matches. The CDR3 contains 14 residues. Germline CDR1 reads SGHRS; CDR2 reads YFSETQ. Sequenced input: PBMCs. The chain couples TRBV5-1 to TRBJ1-2, with 11 positions matching TRBD1. This receptor was identified in a woman aged 40 to 50 in good health and CMV-seronegative. The DNA of the CDR3 is TGCGCCAGCACCCGGGACAGGGGGAGAGATGGCTACACCTTC. Translating gives CASTRDRGRDGYTF.